This T cell receptor beta chain originates from a study of identical twins. TCRdb reprocessed the 5' RACE reads via MiXCR and lists one record per CDR3 protein. The table has fewer than 550,000 distinct CDR3 sequences, around 15% seen once. V was pared by 0 bases and J by 2 bases, with 11 bases between. Germline V gene data show CDR1 as SGHRS and CDR2 as YFSETQ. The CDR3 is 15 amino acids. Another study also made use of these data, one on yellow fever vaccine responses in identical twins.

The gene calls are TRBV5-1 and TRBJ2-5, with D maybe TRBD1 (5 bases). This sequence was found in a woman aged 18-35 years in good health. Sequencing was done on a sample of CD4+ T cells sorted from blood. The CDR3 coding sequence is TGCGCCAGCAGCTTGGCCAATACAGGTCAAGAGACCCAGTACTTC. Translation: CASSLANTGQETQYF.